A single sample gave rise to the 25 T cell receptor beta chains below, sequenced in a study of a mutant IDH1 vaccine in newly diagnosed glioma. Antigens for these TCRs are unknown. Sequencing used immunoSEQ multiplex PCR; TCRdb keeps in-frame clones, though not all of them. The repertoire includes around 60,000 clones, about 88% of them detected once, and around 1.9% sits in the top ten. The time point: week 11, during vaccination. What each vaccine dose contained was 300 ug of mutant IDH1 20-mer peptide, accompanied by topical imiquimod. The source was PBMCs, collected from a glioma patient whose treatment included an IDH1 peptide vaccine. These TCRs come from a man in his forties with glioma.

The CDR3 spells CASSITGSSGANVLTF. The CDR3 nucleotides read TGTGCCAGTAGTATCACGGGAAGCTCTGGGGCCAACGTCCTGACTTTC. J is TRBJ2-6 and V is TRBV19; a possible D gene is TRBD2 (5 bases). Germline V gene data show CDR1 as LNHDA and CDR2 as SQIVND (reference sequence). The length of the CDR3 is 16 residues. The V and J ends lost 3 bases and 0 bases respectively, with 9 bases between them.

The rearrangement joins TRBV5-1 to TRBJ2-3; tentatively, D is TRBD1 (5 bases). Germline CDR1 reads SGHRS; CDR2 reads YFSETQ. The V end was cut by 4 bases, the J end by 1 base, with 13 bases between. CDR3 length: 15 residues. The CDR3 coding sequence is TGCGCCAGCAGCCGATACCCGACAGGCACAGATACGCAGTATTTT. Amino acids: CASSRYPTGTDTQYF.

The chain combines TRBV7-2 with TRBJ2-7; TRBD1 aligns across 7 bases. Trimming cost V 2 bases and J 1 base; bases outside gene matches: 5. The CDR3 spans 15 residues. The germline V gene encodes CDR1 SGHTA and CDR2 FQGNSA. DNA for the CDR3: TGTGCCAGCAGCTTAACCTTACAGGGGTCCTACGAGCAGTACGTC. Translated: CASSLTLQGSYEQYV.

CDR3 DNA sequence: TGTGCCAGCAGCTATTCCACAGGGAGCTCTGAAGCTTTCTTT. This translates into CASSYSTGSSEAFF. The rearrangement uses TRBV7-2 and TRBJ1-1, with D tentatively TRBD1 (6 bases). V shed 4 bases and J shed 6 bases, with 15 bases lying between them. CDR3 length: 14 amino acids. Looked up from germline, CDR1 is SGHTA and CDR2 is FQGNSA.

The chain joins TRBV27 to TRBJ1-1; 8 bases line up with TRBD1. The germline V gene encodes CDR1 MNHEY and CDR2 SMNVEV (reference sequence). The CDR3 loop spans 13 amino acids. Trimming at V came to 5 bases and at J to 4 bases, leaving 3 bases not matched to a gene. The CDR3 nucleotides read TGTGCCAGCAGTGGACAGGGCCCCACTGAAGCTTTCTTT. Protein sequence: CASSGQGPTEAFF.

V is TRBV11-3 and J is TRBJ1-2; possibly TRBD1 for D (5 bases). The V gene lost 2 bases and the J gene lost 2 bases, with 9 bases spanning the gap. The CDR3 has 14 amino acids. Germline V lookup: CDR1 SGHNT, CDR2 YENEEA. The CDR3 DNA sequence: TGTGCCAGCAGCTTAAAAGGACACAACTATGGCTACACCTTC. Encoded protein: CASSLKGHNYGYTF.

The J gene is TRBJ2-5, the V gene TRBV5-6; 9 bases line up with TRBD2. Losses at the gene ends were 4 bases for V and 5 bases for J; bases not matched to a gene: 6. CDR1 and CDR2 from the germline V gene are SGHDT and YYEEEE. The CDR3 covers 14 residues. The CDR3 loop reads CASSLAGGPETQYF. The CDR3 DNA is TGTGCCAGCAGCCTCGCGGGAGGGCCGGAGACCCAGTACTTC. Using reference TRBV5-6 and TRBJ2-5 for the parts outside the CDR3, the full variable domain is DAGVTQSPTHLIKTRGQQVTLRCSPKSGHDTVSWYQQALGQGPQFIFQYYEEEERQRGNFPDRFSGHQFPNYSSELNVNALLLGDSALYLCASSLAGGPETQYFGPGTRLLVL.

This rearrangement joins TRBV29-1 to TRBJ1-2, with D hard to call. The CDR3 consists of 14 residues. Germline CDR1 is SQVTM and CDR2 is ANQGSEA. The V end was cut by 2 bases, the J end by 0 bases, with 10 bases between. The CDR3 reads CSVESREANYGYTF. The DNA for the CDR3 is TGCAGCGTTGAAAGCCGGGAAGCTAACTATGGCTACACCTTC.

In DNA form, the CDR3 reads TGTGCCAGCAGCACTGGTGGGGGGGCGTATTACAATGAGCAGTTCTTC. Its protein product is CASSTGGGAYYNEQFF. This chain connects TRBV5-4 to TRBJ2-1, with D possibly matching TRBD2 (7 bases). The CDR3 extends over 16 amino acids. Germline assignment: CDR1 SGHNT and CDR2 YYREEE (reference sequence). Trimming removed 4 bases at V and 4 bases at J, with 18 bases between.

The J gene is TRBJ2-1, the V gene TRBV5-1; D gene uncertain. V was clipped by 3 bases and J by 8 bases, with 15 bases between them. Germline V CDR1 and CDR2: SGHRS, YFSETQ. The CDR3 covers 14 residues. CDR3: CASSSILTEDEQFF. DNA of the CDR3: TGCGCCAGCAGCTCAATATTGACCGAAGATGAGCAGTTCTTC.

This clone was detected only once. The gene calls are TRBV10-3 and TRBJ2-6, with 8 bases that match TRBD1. The J segment lost 0 bases and the V segment lost 8 bases, leaving 6 bases of the junction unmatched. The germline CDR1 and CDR2 sequences are ENHRY and SYGVKD. The CDR3 covers 16 residues. CDR3 sequence reads: CAISGTGLSGANVLTF. The CDR3 region has the DNA TGTGCCATCTCCGGGACAGGTCTCTCTGGGGCCAACGTCCTGACTTTC.

In its sample, this clone was seen a few times. This chain links TRBV4-2 with TRBJ1-1; perhaps TRBD1 as D (6 bases). Trimming took 2 bases from V and 10 from J, leaving 17 bases between them. From germline, CDR1 is LGHNA and CDR2 YNFKEQ. The CDR3 sequence is 14 residues long. The DNA for the CDR3 is TGTGCCAGCAGCCAAACGACCAGGGGACTTAGAGCTTTCTTT. Encoded protein: CASSQTTRGLRAFF.

The chain has TRBV4-1 and TRBJ2-5; no clear D gene. CDR1 MGHRA and CDR2 YSYEKL come from the germline V gene. Trimming cost V 5 bases and J 1 base, with 17 bases left between them. The CDR3 covers 16 residues. The DNA for the CDR3 is TGCGCCAGCAGCGAGGCCAGGCAGGCCAGCCAAGAGACCCAGTACTTC. Protein: CASSEARQASQETQYF.

The chain couples TRBV28 to TRBJ2-2, with a tentative D call TRBD2 (6 bases). The CDR3 consists of 18 residues. Trimming removed 4 bases from V and 2 bases from J, with 20 bases in between. In germline, CDR1 is MDHEN, CDR2 SYDVKM. As DNA, the CDR3 is TGTGCCAGCAGTTCCCCCCCTTTAACGGGGGATAACACCGGGGAGCTGTTTTTT. Protein sequence: CASSSPPLTGDNTGELFF.

V and J are TRBV6-5 and TRBJ1-6; D unclear. The germline V and J ends were trimmed by 6 bases and 2 bases, with 11 bases remaining between them. CDR3 length: 15 residues. In germline, CDR1 is MNHEY, CDR2 SVGAGI. CDR3 region: CASSDGSTYNSPLHF. The DNA for the CDR3 is TGTGCCAGCAGCGACGGGAGCACCTATAATTCACCCCTCCACTTT.

V gene TRBV19 combines with J gene TRBJ2-2; D might be TRBD2 (6 bases). CDR3 length: 13 amino acids. V was pared by 4 bases and J by 5 bases, with 8 bases between. Looked up from germline, CDR1 is LNHDA and CDR2 is SQIVND (reference sequence). The DNA of the CDR3 is TGTGCCAGTAGTACCGGGAGTACCGGGGAGCTGTTTTTT. This codes for CASSTGSTGELFF.

The sample holds one count of this clone. This sequence joins TRBV19 and TRBJ2-1; D uncertain. The germline V gene encodes CDR1 LNHDA and CDR2 SQIVND (reference sequence). There are 15 residues in the CDR3. The V end lost 5 bases, the J end lost 0 bases, and 11 bases lay between the germline ends. The CDR3 loop is CASSVDVSSYNEQFF. The CDR3 bases are TGTGCCAGTAGTGTTGACGTGAGCTCCTACAATGAGCAGTTCTTC.

The rearrangement links TRBV7-8 to TRBJ2-7; 10 nucleotides align to TRBD2. The CDR3 runs 14 residues. Germline loops: CDR1 SGHVS, CDR2 FQNEAQ. Trimming removed 6 bases from V and 6 bases from J; junction bases left unmatched: 8. The DNA for the CDR3 is TGTGCCAGCAGGTCAGCGGGAGGGCCCCCCGAGCAGTACTTC. It codes for CASRSAGGPPEQYF.

CDR3 region: CAISERQAEAFF. CDR3 nucleotide sequence: TGTGCCATCAGTGAGAGACAGGCTGAAGCTTTCTTT. The chain links TRBV10-3 to TRBJ1-1, with D maybe TRBD1 (6 bases). Trimming pared 2 bases from V and 6 bases from J, leaving 7 bases between. Germline values: CDR1 ENHRY, CDR2 SYGVKD. The CDR3 sequence is 12 residues long.

CDR3 bases: TGTGCCAGCAGCCGGCGGGGCCTTAGGTCACCCCTCCACTTT. Protein: CASSRRGLRSPLHF. V and J are TRBV7-2 and TRBJ1-6; perhaps TRBD1 as D (5 bases). V was clipped by 5 bases and J by 10 bases, with 15 bases between them. The CDR3 loop spans 14 amino acids. Germline V CDR1 and CDR2: SGHTA, FQGNSA.

This clone was picked up one time. The rearrangement uses TRBV10-3 and TRBJ1-5; 8 bases are shared with TRBD1. This CDR3 spans 19 amino acids. The J segment lost 0 bases and the V segment lost 2 bases, leaving 12 bases of the junction unmatched. Germline V CDR1 and CDR2: ENHRY, SYGVKD. The CDR3 nucleotides read TGTGCCATCAGTGAGCAGAGTTCCGGGACAGGTTATAGCAATCAGCCCCAGCATTTT. Protein sequence: CAISEQSSGTGYSNQPQHF.

The V and J genes are TRBV6-5 and TRBJ1-6, with 10 positions matching TRBD1. The junction had 7 bases not matched to a gene; V was cut back by 4 bases and J by 7 bases. The CDR3 runs 16 residues. Per the germline V gene, CDR1 is MNHEY and CDR2 is SVGAGI. The CDR3 region is CASSSRDRGGNSPLHF. The CDR3 coding sequence is TGTGCCAGCAGTTCCCGGGACAGGGGAGGGAATTCACCCCTCCACTTT.

A note on this clone: This same CDR3 is encoded by further DNA sequences in the sample. The rearrangement joins TRBV6-5 to TRBJ2-7, with TRBD2 identical over 12 bases. The CDR3 contains 14 residues. After removal of 5 bases from V and 2 bases from J, the junction contained 1 base not matched to a gene. Germline values: CDR1 MNHEY, CDR2 SVGAGI. The CDR3 sequence is CASSRTSGAYEQYF. CDR3 coding DNA: TGTGCCAGCAGTAGGACTAGCGGGGCCTACGAGCAGTACTTC.

The V call is TRBV9, the J call TRBJ1-1, with 12 bases identical to TRBD1. The CDR3 has 15 residues. From germline, CDR1 is SGDLS and CDR2 YYNGEE. The trim removed 4 bases at V and 6 bases at J, leaving 7 bases unmatched. The CDR3: CASSRDRGQWSEAFF. CDR3 nucleotides: TGTGCCAGCAGCCGGGACAGGGGGCAGTGGTCTGAAGCTTTCTTT.

The V and J genes are TRBV28 and TRBJ2-1; the D call may be TRBD1 or TRBD2 (6 bases each). The germline CDR1 and CDR2 sequences are MDHEN and SYDVKM. This CDR3 spans 14 amino acids. Trimming took off 10 bases at V and 9 bases at J, with 22 bases between the two ends. The CDR3 spells CAILPGDSRGEQFF. In nucleotides, the CDR3 is TGTGCCATCCTCCCAGGGGACTCCCGCGGTGAGCAGTTCTTC.